This T cell receptor beta chain was sequenced in a study of cytomegalovirus exposure and HLA in healthy donors. Points from the study as a whole: Specific recognition of CMV antigens was confirmed in vitro for three chains (all CMV-associated). A list of 164 TCR beta chains associated with cytomegalovirus was given.

Profiling relied on immunoSEQ multiplex PCR, and the TCRdb table lists in-frame clones only, not all of them. The data hold some 220,000 clones, with 75% to 95% observed a single time. Among the 100 to 150 subjects of the validation cohort, separate from the approximately 670-subject first cohort, were the donors. The V gene end was trimmed by 6 bases and the J gene end by 1 base; junction bases not matched to a gene: 2. CDR3 length: 13 residues. Germline V gives CDR1 MNHNS, CDR2 SASEGT. As for this clone: The antigen is not known.

The sequenced sample consisted of PBMCs. The chain employs TRBV6-1 and TRBJ1-1; TRBD1 aligns across 7 bases. This TCR was recovered from a woman aged 18-29 years in good health and CMV-seronegative. The CDR3 spells CASSRQGNTEAFF. The DNA of the CDR3 is TGTGCCAGCAGCAGACAGGGGAACACTGAAGCTTTCTTT.